This T cell receptor beta chain derives from a study of CD8+ T cells in alopecia areata. The study, taken as a whole, reports: Scalp lesions, especially in alopecia totalis/universalis, had higher clonality than normal scalp.

This clone was observed once. Its specificity is not known. Noted treatment: oral pan-JAK inhibitor, 5-10 mg twice daily. The CDR3 is 13 amino acids. Per the germline V gene, CDR1 is SQVTM and CDR2 is ANQGSEA. The ends lost 8 bases at V and 0 bases at J; junction bases unmatched: 3. RNA was isolated and reverse transcribed to cDNA, the sequencing template. Here immunoSEQ multiplex PCR was the method, and the copy in TCRdb shows in-frame clones only, minus some. The sample records roughly 280,000 clones, over 45% being singletons. The source is a human donor with alopecia areata. The rearrangement links TRBV29-1 to TRBJ1-2; 10 bases match TRBD1. Sequenced here: CD4+ T cells sorted from blood, sampled around week 53, from a patient treated with tofacitinib. Here the CDR3 reads CSTGQGANYGYTF. In DNA form, the CDR3 reads TGCAGCACAGGACAGGGGGCTAACTATGGCTACACCTTC.